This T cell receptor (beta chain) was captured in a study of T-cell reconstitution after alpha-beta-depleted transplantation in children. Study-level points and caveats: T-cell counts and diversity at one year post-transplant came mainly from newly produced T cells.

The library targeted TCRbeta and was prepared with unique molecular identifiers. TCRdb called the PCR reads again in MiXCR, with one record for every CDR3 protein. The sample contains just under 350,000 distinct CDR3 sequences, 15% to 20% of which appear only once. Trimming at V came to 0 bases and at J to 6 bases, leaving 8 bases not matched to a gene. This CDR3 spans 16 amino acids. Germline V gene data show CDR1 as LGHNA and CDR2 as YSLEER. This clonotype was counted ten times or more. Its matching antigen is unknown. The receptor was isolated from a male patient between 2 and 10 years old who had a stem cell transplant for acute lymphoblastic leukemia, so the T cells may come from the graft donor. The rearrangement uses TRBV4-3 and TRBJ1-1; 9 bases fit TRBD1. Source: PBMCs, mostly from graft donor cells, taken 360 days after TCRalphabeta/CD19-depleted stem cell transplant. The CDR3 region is CASSQERGQGGAEAFF. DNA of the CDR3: TGCGCCAGCAGCCAAGAGAGGGGACAGGGAGGCGCTGAAGCTTTCTTT.